Sequencing of this TCR beta chain was carried out in a study of blood T cell repertoires in COVID-19. Study-level information: The samples span acute and convalescent COVID-19 from the United States, Italy and Spain. T cells, B-cell-depleted T cells, or PBMCs supplied cDNA or gDNA.

This CDR3 comprises 14 residues. Per the germline V gene, CDR1 is SGHKS and CDR2 is YYEKEE (reference sequence). V lost 2 bases to trimming and J lost 3 bases, with 9 bases between them. Per the study methods: Researchers report that nucleated cell counts were estimated from reference gene primer amplification. The data were produced by immunoSEQ multiplex PCR, yet TCRdb's version contains in-frame clones alone and is incomplete. D and trimming were read from the DNA, whereas the V and J calls and clone size are those reported in that table. The table lists about 230,000 clones, roughly 84% of them singletons.

The sample comprised peripheral blood. The source is a man aged 40-55 years with acute or convalescent COVID-19. The genes are TRBV5-5 and TRBJ1-5; no clear D. This chain's CDR3 is CASSFGANNQPQHF. The CDR3 nucleotides are TGTGCCAGCAGCTTCGGAGCAAACAATCAGCCCCAGCATTTT.